This T cell receptor (beta chain) was retrieved from a study of tumor-infiltrating lymphocytes in primary liver carcinoma. On the study more broadly: The neoplasms were of stage T1-T3 N0M0, with dimensions of about 4.2 to 10 cm across. General observations from the study: The overlap of tumor-adjacent and tumor-blood pairs was smaller than that of tumor region pairs.

Note on this clonotype: What it binds is not known. Relative to the germline gene, one junction end is altered; a read error may explain this.

CDR1 and CDR2 (germline): SGHDN, FVKESK. The CDR3 spans 16 residues. The input was 450 to 500 ng total RNA; TCR beta cDNA was made from it with a constant-region primer. Investigators got TCR beta libraries out of three nested multiplex PCR rounds, done with slightly modified ARM-PCR. A C-beta reverse primer and TRBV1-TRBV30 forward primers served in each of the first two PCR rounds, at 9 to 11 cycles apiece. TCRdb reprocessed the multiplex PCR reads via MiXCR and lists one record per CDR3 protein. The sample shows 90,000 to 150,000 distinct CDR3 sequences, approximately 68% of them seen only once. Bulk tissue was left unsorted, and RNA and DNA were co-extracted from around 18-30 mg of it.

The sequenced sample consisted of tumor-adjacent normal liver tissue. This TCR was recovered from a woman aged 55-69 years with primary liver carcinoma and hepatitis B virus infection. V gene TRBV14 combines with J gene TRBJ2-1; TRBD2 is a possible D gene (6 bases). The CDR3 coding sequence is TGTGCCAGCAGCCAAGTGGGCGGGATTGGCCTTGGTGAGCAATTCTTC. Its protein product is CASSQVGGIGLGEQFF.